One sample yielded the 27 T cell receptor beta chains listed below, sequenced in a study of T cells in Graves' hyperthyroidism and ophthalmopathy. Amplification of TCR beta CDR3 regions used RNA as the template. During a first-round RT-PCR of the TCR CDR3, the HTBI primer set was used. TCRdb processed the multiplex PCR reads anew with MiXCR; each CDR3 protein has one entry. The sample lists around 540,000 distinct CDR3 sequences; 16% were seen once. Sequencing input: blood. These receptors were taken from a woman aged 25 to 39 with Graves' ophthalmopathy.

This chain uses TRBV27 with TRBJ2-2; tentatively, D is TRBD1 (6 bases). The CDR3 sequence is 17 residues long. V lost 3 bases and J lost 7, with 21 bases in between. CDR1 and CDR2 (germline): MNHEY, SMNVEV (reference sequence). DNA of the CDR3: TGTGCCAGCAGTTTTGAGGGATGGGCAGGGGCGGTCGGGGAGCTGTTTTTT. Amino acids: CASSFEGWAGAVGELFF.

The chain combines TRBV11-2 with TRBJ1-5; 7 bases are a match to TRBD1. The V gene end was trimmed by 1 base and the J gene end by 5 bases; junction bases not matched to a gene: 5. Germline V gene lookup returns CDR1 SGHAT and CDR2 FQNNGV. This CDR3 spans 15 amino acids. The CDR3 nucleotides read TGTGCCAGCAGCTTAGGGGGACAGTACGATCAGCCCCAGCATTTT. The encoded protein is CASSLGGQYDQPQHF.

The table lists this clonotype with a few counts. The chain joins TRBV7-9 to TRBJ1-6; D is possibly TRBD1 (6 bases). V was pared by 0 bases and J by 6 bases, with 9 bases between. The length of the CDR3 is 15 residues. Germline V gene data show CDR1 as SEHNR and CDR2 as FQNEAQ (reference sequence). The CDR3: CASSLALGANSPLHF. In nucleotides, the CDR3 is TGTGCCAGCAGCTTAGCGCTGGGGGCTAATTCACCCCTCCACTTT.

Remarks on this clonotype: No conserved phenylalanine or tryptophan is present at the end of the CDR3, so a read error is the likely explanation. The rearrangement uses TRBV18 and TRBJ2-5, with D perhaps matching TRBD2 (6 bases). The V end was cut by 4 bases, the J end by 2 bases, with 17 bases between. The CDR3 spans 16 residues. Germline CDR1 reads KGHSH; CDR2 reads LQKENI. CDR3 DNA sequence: TGTGCCAGCTCACGAACCCGGGACTCCCTGCAAGAGACCCAGTACCTC. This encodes CASSRTRDSLQETQYL.

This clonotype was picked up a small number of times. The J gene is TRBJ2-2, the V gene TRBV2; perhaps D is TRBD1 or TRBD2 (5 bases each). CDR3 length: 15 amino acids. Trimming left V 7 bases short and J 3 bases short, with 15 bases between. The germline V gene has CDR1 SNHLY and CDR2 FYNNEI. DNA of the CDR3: TGTGCCAGCACCCCCGGCCTGGGGGACACCGGGGAGCTGTTTTTT. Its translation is CASTPGLGDTGELFF.

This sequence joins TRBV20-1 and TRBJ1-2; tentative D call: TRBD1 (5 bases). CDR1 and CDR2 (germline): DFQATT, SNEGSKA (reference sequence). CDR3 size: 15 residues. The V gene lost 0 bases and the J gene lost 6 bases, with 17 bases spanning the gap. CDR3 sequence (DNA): TGCAGTGCTAGAGATCAAAAGGAGGGGCCGGATGGCTACACCTTC. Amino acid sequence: CSARDQKEGPDGYTF.

The CDR3 is CASSATGAAGTDTQYF. The DNA of the CDR3 is TGTGCCAGCAGTGCGACAGGGGCAGCAGGAACAGATACGCAGTATTTT. The rearrangement joins TRBV6-1 to TRBJ2-3; 8 nucleotides line up with TRBD1. There are 16 residues in the CDR3. Germline V CDR1 and CDR2: MNHNS, SASEGT. The V and J ends lost 4 bases and 3 bases, in that order; junction bases with no gene match: 9.

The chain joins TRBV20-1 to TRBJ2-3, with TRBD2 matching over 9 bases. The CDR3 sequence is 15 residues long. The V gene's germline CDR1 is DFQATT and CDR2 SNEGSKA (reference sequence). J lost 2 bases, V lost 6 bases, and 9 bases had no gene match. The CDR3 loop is CSAPRLAANTDTQYF. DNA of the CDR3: TGCAGTGCCCCCCGACTAGCGGCAAACACAGATACGCAGTATTTT.

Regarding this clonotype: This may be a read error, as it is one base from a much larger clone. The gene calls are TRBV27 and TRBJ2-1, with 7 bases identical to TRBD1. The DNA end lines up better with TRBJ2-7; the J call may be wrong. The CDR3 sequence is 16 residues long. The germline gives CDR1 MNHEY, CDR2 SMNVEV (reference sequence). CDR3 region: CASSFSGDRAANEQYF. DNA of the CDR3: TGTGCCAGCAGTTTTTCTGGAGACAGGGCCGCCAATGAGCAGTACTTC.

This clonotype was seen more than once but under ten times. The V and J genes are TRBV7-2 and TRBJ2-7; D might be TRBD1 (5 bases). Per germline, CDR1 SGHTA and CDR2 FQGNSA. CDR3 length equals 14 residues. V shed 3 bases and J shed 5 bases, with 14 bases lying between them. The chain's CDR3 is CASSFGTGGNEQYF. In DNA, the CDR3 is TGTGCCAGCAGCTTTGGAACAGGCGGAAACGAGCAGTACTTC.

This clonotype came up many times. This CDR3 reads CASRADRGITQPQHF. The DNA of the CDR3 is TGTGCCAGCAGGGCCGACAGGGGGATAACTCAGCCCCAGCATTTT. V gene TRBV7-8 combines with J gene TRBJ1-5, with 9 bases lining up with TRBD1. CDR1 is SGHVS, CDR2 FQNEAQ, per germline. J was trimmed by 6 bases and V by 6 bases; bases with no gene match: 9. CDR3 length equals 15 residues.

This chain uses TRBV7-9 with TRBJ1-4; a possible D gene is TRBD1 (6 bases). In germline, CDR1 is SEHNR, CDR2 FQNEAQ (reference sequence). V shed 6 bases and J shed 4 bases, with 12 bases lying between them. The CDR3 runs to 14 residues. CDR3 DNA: TGTGCCAGCAGTCCAGGGGTCTATAATGAAAAACTGTTTTTT. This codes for CASSPGVYNEKLFF.

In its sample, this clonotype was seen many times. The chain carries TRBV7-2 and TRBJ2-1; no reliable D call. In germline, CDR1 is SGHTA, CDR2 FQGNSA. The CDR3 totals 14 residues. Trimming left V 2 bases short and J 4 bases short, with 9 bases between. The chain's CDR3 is CASSLSTDYNEQFF. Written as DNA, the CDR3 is TGTGCCAGCAGCTTAAGCACGGATTACAATGAGCAGTTCTTC. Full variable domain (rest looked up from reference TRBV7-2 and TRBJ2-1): GAGVSQSPSNKVTEKGKDVELRCDPISGHTALYWYRQSLGQGLEFLIYFQGNSAPDKSGLPSDRFSAERTGGSVSTLTIQRTQQEDSAVYLCASSLSTDYNEQFFGPGTRLTVL.

CDR3 loop: CSAAAHLAGPQETQYF. The CDR3 nucleotides read TGCAGTGCTGCCGCCCACTTGGCAGGGCCACAAGAGACCCAGTACTTC. The rearrangement uses TRBV20-1 and TRBJ2-5; possible D gene TRBD1, 5 bases. V lost 5 bases to trimming and J lost 2 bases, with 21 bases between them. From germline, CDR1 is DFQATT and CDR2 SNEGSKA (reference sequence). This CDR3 has 16 amino acids.

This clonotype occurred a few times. For the CDR3, the DNA is TGTGCCAGCTCACGACGGACAGCTAACCTAGCGGGAGGGTCCTACGAGCAGTACTTC. Residues: CASSRRTANLAGGSYEQYF. The V gene is TRBV28, the J gene TRBJ2-7, with 12 bases identical to TRBD2. In germline, CDR1 is MDHEN, CDR2 SYDVKM. This CDR3 comprises 19 residues. V lost 8 bases and J lost 1; bases outside the gene matches: 18.

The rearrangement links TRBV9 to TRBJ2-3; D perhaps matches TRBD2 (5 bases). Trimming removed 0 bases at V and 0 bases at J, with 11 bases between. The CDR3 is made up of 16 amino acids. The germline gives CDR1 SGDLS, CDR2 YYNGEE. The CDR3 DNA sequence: TGTGCCAGCAGCGTAGGAGAGGGCCTTAGCACAGATACGCAGTATTTT. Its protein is CASSVGEGLSTDTQYF.

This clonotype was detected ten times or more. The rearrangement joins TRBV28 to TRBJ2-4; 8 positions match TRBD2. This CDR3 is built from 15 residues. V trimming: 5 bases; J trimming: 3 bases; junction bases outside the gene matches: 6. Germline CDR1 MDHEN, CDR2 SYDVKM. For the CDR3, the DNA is TGTGCCAGCAGTCCCACTAGCGGAAGCAAAAACATTCAGTACTTC. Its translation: CASSPTSGSKNIQYF.

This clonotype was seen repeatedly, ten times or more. The CDR3 loop is CAWTADRGPGYTF. DNA of the CDR3: TGTGCCTGGACCGCGGACAGGGGGCCTGGCTACACCTTC. This chain uses TRBV30 with TRBJ1-2; 11 bases line up with TRBD1. The V and J ends lost 4 bases and 7 bases, in that order; junction bases with no gene match: 5. The CDR3 covers 13 residues. In germline, CDR1 is GTSNPN, CDR2 SVGIG (reference sequence).

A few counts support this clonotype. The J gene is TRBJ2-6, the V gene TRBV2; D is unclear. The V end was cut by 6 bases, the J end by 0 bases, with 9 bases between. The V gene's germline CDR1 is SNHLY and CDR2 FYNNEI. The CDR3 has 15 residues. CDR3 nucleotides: TGTGCCAGCAGCCCCTACAGCTCTGGGGCCAACGTCCTGACTTTC. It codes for CASSPYSSGANVLTF. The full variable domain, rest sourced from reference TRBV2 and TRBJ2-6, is EPEVTQTPSHQVTQMGQEVILRCVPISNHLYFYWYRQILGQKVEFLVSFYNNEISEKSEIFDDQFSVERPDGSNFTLKIRSTKLEDSAMYFCASSPYSSGANVLTFGAGSRLTVL.

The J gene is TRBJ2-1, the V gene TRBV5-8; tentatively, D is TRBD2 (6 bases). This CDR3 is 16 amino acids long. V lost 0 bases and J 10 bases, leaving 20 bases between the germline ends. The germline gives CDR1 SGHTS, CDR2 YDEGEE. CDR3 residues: CASSLGTGVVFAEQFF. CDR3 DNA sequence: TGTGCCAGCAGCTTGGGAACGGGGGTAGTATTCGCGGAGCAGTTCTTC.

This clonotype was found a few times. The CDR3 is CATSRTHTGQPEAFF. The CDR3 coding sequence is TGTGCCACCAGCAGAACTCATACCGGACAGCCTGAAGCTTTCTTT. This rearrangement joins TRBV15 to TRBJ1-1, with a weak D call TRBD1 (6 bases). This CDR3 contains 15 residues. The ends were cut back, 2 bases at V and 6 bases at J, with 16 bases in the middle. Germline V CDR1 and CDR2: LNHNV, YYDKDF (reference sequence).

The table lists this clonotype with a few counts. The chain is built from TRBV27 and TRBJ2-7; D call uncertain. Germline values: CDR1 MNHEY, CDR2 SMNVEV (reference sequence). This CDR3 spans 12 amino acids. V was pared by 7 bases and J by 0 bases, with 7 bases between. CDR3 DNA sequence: TGTGCCAGCACCGACGGCTCCTACGAGCAGTACTTC. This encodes CASTDGSYEQYF.

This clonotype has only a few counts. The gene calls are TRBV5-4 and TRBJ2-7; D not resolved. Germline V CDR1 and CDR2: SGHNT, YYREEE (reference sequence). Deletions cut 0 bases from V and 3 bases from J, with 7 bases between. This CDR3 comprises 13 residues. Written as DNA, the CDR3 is TGTGCCAGCAGCTTGGAGTCCATCTACGAGCAGTACTTC. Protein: CASSLESIYEQYF.

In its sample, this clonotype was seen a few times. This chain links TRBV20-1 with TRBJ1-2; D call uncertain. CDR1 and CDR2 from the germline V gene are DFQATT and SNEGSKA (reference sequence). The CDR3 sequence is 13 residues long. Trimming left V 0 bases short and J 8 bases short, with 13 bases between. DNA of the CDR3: TGCAGTGCTAGAGATGAGGCGGCGGGGGGCTACACCTTC. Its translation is CSARDEAAGGYTF.

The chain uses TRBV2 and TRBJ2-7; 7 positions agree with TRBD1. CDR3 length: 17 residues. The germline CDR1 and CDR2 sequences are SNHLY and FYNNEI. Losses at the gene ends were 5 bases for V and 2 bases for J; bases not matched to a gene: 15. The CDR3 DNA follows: TGTGCCAGCAGTCCCTCATCGACGGACAGGAGAACCTACGAGCAGTACTTC. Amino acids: CASSPSSTDRRTYEQYF. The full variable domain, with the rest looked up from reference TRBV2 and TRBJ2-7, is EPEVTQTPSHQVTQMGQEVILRCVPISNHLYFYWYRQILGQKVEFLVSFYNNEISEKSEIFDDQFSVERPDGSNFTLKIRSTKLEDSAMYFCASSPSSTDRRTYEQYFGPGTRLTVT.

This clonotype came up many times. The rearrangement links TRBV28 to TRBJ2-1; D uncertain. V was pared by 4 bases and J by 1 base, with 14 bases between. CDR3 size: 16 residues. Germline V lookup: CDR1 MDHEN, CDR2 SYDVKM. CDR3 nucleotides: TGTGCCAGCAGTTCTAGGTCCGTGAGGTCCTACAATGAGCAGTTCTTC. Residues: CASSSRSVRSYNEQFF.

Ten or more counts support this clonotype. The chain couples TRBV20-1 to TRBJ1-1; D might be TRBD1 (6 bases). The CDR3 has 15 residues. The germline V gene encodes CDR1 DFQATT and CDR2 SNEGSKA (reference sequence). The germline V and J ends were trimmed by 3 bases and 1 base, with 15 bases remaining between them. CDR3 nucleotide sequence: TGCAGTGCTAGGGGAGGGGGGGCCGGGAACACTGAAGCTTTCTTT. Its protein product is CSARGGGAGNTEAFF.